This T cell receptor (beta chain) was recovered during a study of shared clonotypes between healthy human individuals. Study results and caveats: Across a handful of donors, naive CD4 shared 4.5% to 6%, naive CD8 over 3%, memory CD4 approximately 2.5%, memory CD8 0.35% to 0.5%. There were few donors, and this limited the genetic and exposure-history diversity represented.

Concerning this clone: Its antigen remains unknown.

Method: immunoSEQ multiplex PCR; TCRdb's copy keeps in-frame clones and lacks some. The sample yields roughly 2,500,000 clones, over 85% seen once. The V gene end was trimmed by 5 bases and the J gene end by 8 bases; junction bases not matched to a gene: 17. Germline CDR1 and CDR2: MNHEY and SMNVEV (reference sequence). This CDR3 has 17 residues. The source of this sequence is a man aged 18 to 29 in good health. Some clones in this sample may be carry-over from other donors' samples. This rearrangement joins TRBV27 to TRBJ2-1, with 8 bases aligning to TRBD2. Source material: naive CD4+ T cells from PBMCs. The subset here: CD45RA+ positively selected. CDR3 amino acids: CASSPFRGRKSGDEQFF. Here the CDR3 DNA reads TGTGCCAGCAGTCCCTTTCGCGGGAGGAAATCTGGGGATGAGCAGTTCTTC.